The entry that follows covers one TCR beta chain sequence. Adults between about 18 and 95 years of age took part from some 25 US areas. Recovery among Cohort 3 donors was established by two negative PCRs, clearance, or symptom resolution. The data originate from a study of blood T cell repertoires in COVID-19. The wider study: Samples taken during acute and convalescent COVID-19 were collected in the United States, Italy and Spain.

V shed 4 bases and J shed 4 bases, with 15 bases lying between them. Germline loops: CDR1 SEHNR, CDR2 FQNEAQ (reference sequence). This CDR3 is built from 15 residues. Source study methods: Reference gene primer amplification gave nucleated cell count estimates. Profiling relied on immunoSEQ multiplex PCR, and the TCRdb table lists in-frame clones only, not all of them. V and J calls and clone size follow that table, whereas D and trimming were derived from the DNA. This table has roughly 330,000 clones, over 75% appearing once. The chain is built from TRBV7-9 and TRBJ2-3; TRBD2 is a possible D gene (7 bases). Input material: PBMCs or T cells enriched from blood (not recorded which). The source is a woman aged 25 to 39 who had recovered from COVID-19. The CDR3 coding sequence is TGTGCCAGCAGCTCCCCGGGGGGCAGGGCAGATACGCAGTATTTT. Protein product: CASSSPGGRADTQYF.